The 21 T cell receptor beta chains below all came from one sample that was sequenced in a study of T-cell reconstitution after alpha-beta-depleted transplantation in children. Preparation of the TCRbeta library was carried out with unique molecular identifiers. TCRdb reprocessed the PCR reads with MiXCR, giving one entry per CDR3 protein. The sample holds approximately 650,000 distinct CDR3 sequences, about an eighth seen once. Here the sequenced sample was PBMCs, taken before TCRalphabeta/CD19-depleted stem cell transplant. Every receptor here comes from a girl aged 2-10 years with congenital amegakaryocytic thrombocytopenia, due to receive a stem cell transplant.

CDR3 in amino acids: CSARVSGADYEQYF. In DNA, the CDR3 is TGCAGTGCTAGAGTTAGCGGGGCGGATTACGAGCAGTACTTC. The chain combines TRBV20-1 with TRBJ2-7; 8 bases are shared with TRBD2. V was clipped by 1 base and J by 4 bases; unmatched bases: 6. CDR1 is DFQATT, CDR2 SNEGSKA, per germline (reference sequence). The CDR3 is made up of 14 amino acids.

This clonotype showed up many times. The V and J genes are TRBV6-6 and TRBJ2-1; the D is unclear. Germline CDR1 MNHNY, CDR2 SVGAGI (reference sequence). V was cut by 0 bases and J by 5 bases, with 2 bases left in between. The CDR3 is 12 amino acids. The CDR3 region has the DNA TGTGCCAGCAGTTACTCGAACAATGAGCAGTTCTTC. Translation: CASSYSNNEQFF.

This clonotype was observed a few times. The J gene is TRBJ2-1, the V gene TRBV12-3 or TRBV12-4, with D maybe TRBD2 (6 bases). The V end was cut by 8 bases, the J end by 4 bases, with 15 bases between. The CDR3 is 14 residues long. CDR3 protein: CASRGKSLYNEQFF. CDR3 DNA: TGTGCCAGCCGGGGGAAAAGCCTTTACAATGAGCAGTTCTTC.

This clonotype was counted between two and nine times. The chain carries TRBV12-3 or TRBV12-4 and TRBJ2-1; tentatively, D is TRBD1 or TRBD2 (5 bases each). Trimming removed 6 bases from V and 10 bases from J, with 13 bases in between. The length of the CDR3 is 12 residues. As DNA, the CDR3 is TGTGCCAGCAGGACTCTGGGGGTCGAGCAGTTCTTC. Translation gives CASRTLGVEQFF.

The chain's CDR3 is CASSLGGTPSYEQYF. CDR3 DNA sequence: TGCGCCAGCAGCTTGGGGGGGACACCCTCCTACGAGCAGTACTTC. The chain uses TRBV5-1 and TRBJ2-7; the D gene is possibly TRBD1 (6 bases). CDR1 is SGHRS, CDR2 YFSETQ, per germline. Trimming stripped 0 bases from V and 0 bases from J, with 10 bases between. This CDR3 contains 15 residues.

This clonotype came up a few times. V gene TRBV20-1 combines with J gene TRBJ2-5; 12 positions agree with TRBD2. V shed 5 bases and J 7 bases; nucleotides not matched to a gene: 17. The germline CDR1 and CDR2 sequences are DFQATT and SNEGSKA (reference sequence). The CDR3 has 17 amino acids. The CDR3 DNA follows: TGCAGTGCTCTACGAACCGGGACTAGCGGGTCAGAGGTGACCCAGTACTTC. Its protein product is CSALRTGTSGSEVTQYF.

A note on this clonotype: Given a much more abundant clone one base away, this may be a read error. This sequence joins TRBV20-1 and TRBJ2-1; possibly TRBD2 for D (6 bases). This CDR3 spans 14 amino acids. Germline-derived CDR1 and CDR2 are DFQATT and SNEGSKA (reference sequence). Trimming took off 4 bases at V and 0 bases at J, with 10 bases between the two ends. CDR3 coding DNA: TGCAGTGCTACCCCCGGGAGCTCCTACAATGAGCAGTTCTTC. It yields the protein CSATPGSSYNEQFF.

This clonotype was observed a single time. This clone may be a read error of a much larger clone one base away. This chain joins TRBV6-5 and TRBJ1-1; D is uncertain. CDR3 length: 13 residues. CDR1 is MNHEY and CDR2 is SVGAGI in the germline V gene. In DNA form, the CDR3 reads TGTGCCAGCATTTCCCAGATGAAGACTGAAGCTTTCTTT. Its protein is CASISQMKTEAFF.

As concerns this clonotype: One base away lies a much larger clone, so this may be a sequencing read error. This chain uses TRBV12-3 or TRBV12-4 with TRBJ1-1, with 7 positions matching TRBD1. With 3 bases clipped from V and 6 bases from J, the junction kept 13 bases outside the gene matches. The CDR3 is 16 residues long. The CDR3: CASSFGQHRGIAEAFF. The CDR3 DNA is TGTGCCAGCAGTTTTGGACAGCACAGGGGAATCGCTGAAGCTTTCTTT.

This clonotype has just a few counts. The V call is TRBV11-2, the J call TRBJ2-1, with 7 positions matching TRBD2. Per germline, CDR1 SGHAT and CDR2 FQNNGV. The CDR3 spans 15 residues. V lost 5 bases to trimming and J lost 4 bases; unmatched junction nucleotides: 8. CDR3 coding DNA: TGTGCCAGCAGCCCTAGCGGTAGAGGGTACAATGAGCAGTTCTTC. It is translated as CASSPSGRGYNEQFF.

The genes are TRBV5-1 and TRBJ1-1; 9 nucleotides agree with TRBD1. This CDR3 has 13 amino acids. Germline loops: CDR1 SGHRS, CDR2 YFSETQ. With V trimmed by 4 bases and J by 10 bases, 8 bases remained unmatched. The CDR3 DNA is TGCGCCAGCAGCCCCCGGACAGGGGTCGGAGCTTTCTTT. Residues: CASSPRTGVGAFF.

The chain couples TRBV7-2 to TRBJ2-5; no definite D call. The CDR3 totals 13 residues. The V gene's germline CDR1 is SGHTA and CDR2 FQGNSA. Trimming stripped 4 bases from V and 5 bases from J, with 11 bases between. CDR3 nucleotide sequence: TGTGCCAGCAGCTCCTCTAGGCCGGAGACCCAGTACTTC. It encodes CASSSSRPETQYF.

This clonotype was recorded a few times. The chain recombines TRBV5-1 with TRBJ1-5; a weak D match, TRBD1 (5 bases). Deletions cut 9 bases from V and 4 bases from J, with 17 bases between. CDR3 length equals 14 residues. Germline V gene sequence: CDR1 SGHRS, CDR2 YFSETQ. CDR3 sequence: CATPAGQGNQPQHF. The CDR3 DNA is TGCGCCACACCAGCAGGGCAGGGAAATCAGCCCCAGCATTTT.

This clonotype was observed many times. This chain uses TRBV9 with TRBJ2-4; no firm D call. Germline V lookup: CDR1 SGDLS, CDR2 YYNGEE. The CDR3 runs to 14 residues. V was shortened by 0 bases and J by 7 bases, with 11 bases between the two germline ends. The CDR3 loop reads CASSVGNFGNIQYF. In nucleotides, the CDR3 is TGTGCCAGCAGCGTAGGTAATTTTGGGAACATTCAGTACTTC. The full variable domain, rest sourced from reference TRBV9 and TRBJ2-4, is DSGVTQTPKHLITATGQRVTLRCSPRSGDLSVYWYQQSLDQGLQFLIQYYNGEERAKGNILERFSAQQFPDLHSELNLSSLELGDSALYFCASSVGNFGNIQYFGAGTRLSVL.

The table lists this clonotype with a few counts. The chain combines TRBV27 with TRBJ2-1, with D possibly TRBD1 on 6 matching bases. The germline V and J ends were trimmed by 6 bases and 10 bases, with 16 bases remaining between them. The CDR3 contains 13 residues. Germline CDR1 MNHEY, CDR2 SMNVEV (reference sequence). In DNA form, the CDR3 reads TGTGCCAGCAGAATACTGGGGGCAAACGAGCAGTTCTTC. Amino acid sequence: CASRILGANEQFF.

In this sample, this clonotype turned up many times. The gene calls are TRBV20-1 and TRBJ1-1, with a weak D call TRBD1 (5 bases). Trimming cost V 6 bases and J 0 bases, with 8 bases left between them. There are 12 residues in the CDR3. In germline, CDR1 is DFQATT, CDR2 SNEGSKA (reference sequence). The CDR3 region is CSAARVNTEAFF. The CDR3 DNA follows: TGCAGTGCCGCCAGGGTGAACACTGAAGCTTTCTTT.

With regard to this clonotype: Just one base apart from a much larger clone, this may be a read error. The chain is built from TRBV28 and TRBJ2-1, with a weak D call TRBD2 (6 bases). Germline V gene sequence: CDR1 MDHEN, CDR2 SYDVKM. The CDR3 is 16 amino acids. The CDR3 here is CASSFVYGSDYNELFF. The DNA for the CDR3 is TGTGCCAGCAGTTTTGTGTACGGGAGCGACTACAATGAGCTGTTCTTC.

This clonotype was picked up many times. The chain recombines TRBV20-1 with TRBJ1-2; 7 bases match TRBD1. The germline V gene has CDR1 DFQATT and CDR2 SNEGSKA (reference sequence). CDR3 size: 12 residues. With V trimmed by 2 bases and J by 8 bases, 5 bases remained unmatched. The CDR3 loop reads CSARSRQGGYTF. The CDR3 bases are TGCAGTGCTAGATCCCGACAGGGCGGCTACACCTTC.

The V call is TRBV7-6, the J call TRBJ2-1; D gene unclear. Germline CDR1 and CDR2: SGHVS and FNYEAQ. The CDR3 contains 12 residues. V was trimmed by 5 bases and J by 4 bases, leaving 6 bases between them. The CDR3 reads CASSSWYNEQFF. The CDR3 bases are TGTGCCAGCAGCAGCTGGTACAATGAGCAGTTCTTC.

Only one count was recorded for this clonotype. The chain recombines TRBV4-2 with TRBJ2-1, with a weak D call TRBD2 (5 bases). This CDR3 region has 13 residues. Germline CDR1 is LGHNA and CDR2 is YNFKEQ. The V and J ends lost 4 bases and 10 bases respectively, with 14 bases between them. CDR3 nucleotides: TGTGCCAGCAGCCTCGGGCCCCGGAGGGAGCAGTTCTTC. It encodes CASSLGPRREQFF.

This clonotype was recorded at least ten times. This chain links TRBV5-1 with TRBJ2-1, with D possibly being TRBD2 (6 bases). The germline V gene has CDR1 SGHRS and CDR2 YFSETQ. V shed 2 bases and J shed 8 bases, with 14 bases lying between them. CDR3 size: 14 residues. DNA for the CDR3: TGCGCCAGCAGCTTTACCGGGACGGGAGATGAGCAGTTCTTC. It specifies CASSFTGTGDEQFF.